The 24 T cell receptor beta chains presented below share a single source sample, sequenced in a study of blood T cells in healthy people across ages. PCR was performed a second time for roughly 7 to 11 cycles using a sample-barcoded 5' primer and a J-beta primer mix. TCRdb independently ran MiXCR on the 5' RACE reads; one entry per CDR3 protein. The sample records 630,000 or so distinct CDR3 sequences, 32% being singletons. What was sequenced was blood. The receptors were gathered from a woman of 80 years or more in good health.

This clonotype was picked up many times. V and J are TRBV30 and TRBJ2-7, with D maybe TRBD1 (8 bases). This CDR3 has 16 amino acids. Trimming took off 5 bases at V and 6 bases at J, with 26 bases between the two ends. Germline lookup yields CDR1 GTSNPN and CDR2 SVGIG (reference sequence). The CDR3 sequence: CAWSHQNRGGRSEQYF. The CDR3 DNA reads TGTGCCTGGTCCCATCAAAACAGGGGGGGACGGAGCGAGCAGTACTTC.

This clonotype occurred many times. CDR3 loop: CAISPGTSGGAYNEQFF. The CDR3 DNA follows: TGTGCCATCAGCCCCGGGACTAGCGGGGGGGCCTACAATGAGCAGTTCTTC. The gene calls are TRBV10-3 and TRBJ2-1; 16 nucleotides align to TRBD2. Germline CDR1 is ENHRY and CDR2 is SYGVKD. The CDR3 is made up of 17 amino acids. Germline trimming cut 6 bases from V and 2 bases from J; bases unmatched to any gene: 4.

This clonotype was observed a few times. This chain uses TRBV25-1 with TRBJ1-5; D not certain. Trimming removed 0 bases at V and 4 bases at J, with 4 bases between. CDR1 and CDR2 (germline): MGHDK, SYGVNS. The CDR3 extends over 13 amino acids. The CDR3 sequence is CASSEYGNQPQHF. CDR3 nucleotide sequence: TGTGCCAGCAGTGAATACGGGAATCAGCCCCAGCATTTT.

V gene TRBV18 combines with J gene TRBJ2-5, with a tentative D call TRBD1 (6 bases). Germline V gene sequence: CDR1 KGHSH, CDR2 LQKENI. Trimming took 8 bases from V and 1 from J, leaving 11 bases between them. This CDR3 is built from 13 residues. The CDR3 reads CASQTGTQETQYF. DNA for the CDR3: TGTGCCAGCCAGACAGGAACCCAAGAGACCCAGTACTTC.

This clonotype has a count of ten or more. J is TRBJ1-5 and V is TRBV7-9, with D perhaps matching TRBD1 (5 bases). CDR1 is SEHNR and CDR2 is FQNEAQ in the germline V gene (reference sequence). The CDR3 runs 16 residues. Trimming took off 5 bases at V and 2 bases at J, with 16 bases between the two ends. The CDR3, as DNA: TGTGCCAGCAGCGCAGCCGGGCAGGGACGCAATCAGCCCCAGCATTTT. It yields the protein CASSAAGQGRNQPQHF.

This clonotype was observed many times. The gene calls are TRBV29-1 and TRBJ2-1; 14 bases match TRBD2. Germline V lookup: CDR1 SQVTM, CDR2 ANQGSEA. Trimming cost V 6 bases and J 10 bases; bases outside gene matches: 11. This CDR3 region has 15 residues. CDR3 protein: CSVRPGTSGGGEQFF. Here the CDR3 DNA reads TGCAGCGTACGACCCGGGACTAGCGGGGGAGGAGAGCAGTTCTTC.

This clonotype showed up just a few times. The J gene is TRBJ2-1, the V gene TRBV7-8; tentative D call: TRBD1 (6 bases). The germline CDR1 and CDR2 sequences are SGHVS and FQNEAQ. The V end lost 6 bases, the J end lost 5 bases, and 17 bases lay between the germline ends. This CDR3 is 15 amino acids long. CDR3: CASSGGQNRHNEQFF. The CDR3 DNA reads as TGTGCCAGCAGTGGAGGACAGAACCGTCACAATGAGCAGTTCTTC.

This rearrangement joins TRBV7-2 to TRBJ2-5; no definite D call. Germline CDR1 and CDR2: SGHTA and FQGNSA. The CDR3 is 13 residues long. Trimming shortened V by 5 bases and J by 11 bases, and 18 bases separated the two germline ends. The CDR3 loop reads CASSPTYYNEQYF. The CDR3 DNA reads TGTGCCAGCAGCCCGACTTATTACAATGAGCAGTACTTC.

There are a few counts of this clonotype. The V gene is TRBV30, the J gene TRBJ2-1, with 10 bases that match TRBD2. The V gene's germline CDR1 is GTSNPN and CDR2 SVGIG (reference sequence). V shed 6 bases and J 13 bases; nucleotides not matched to a gene: 9. The CDR3 totals 12 residues. The CDR3 DNA is TGTGCCTGTTATGCAGCGGGGGGGCTCCAGTTCTTC. Its protein is CACYAAGGLQFF.

This chain joins TRBV28 and TRBJ1-5, with D hard to call. The CDR3 is 12 residues long. V shed 5 bases and J shed 4 bases, with 6 bases lying between them. In germline, CDR1 is MDHEN, CDR2 SYDVKM. The CDR3 spells CASSETNQPQHF. CDR3 in DNA: TGTGCCAGCAGTGAAACTAATCAGCCCCAGCATTTT.

In its sample, this clonotype was seen many times. The V and J genes are TRBV20-1 and TRBJ2-7, with 8 nucleotides matching TRBD1. Germline V gene data show CDR1 as DFQATT and CDR2 as SNEGSKA (reference sequence). J gave up 5 bases and V 0 bases, and 9 bases lay outside the gene matches. The CDR3 contains 15 residues. In nucleotides, the CDR3 is TGCAGTGCTAGAGACCGCGGGACAGGTTTCGACGAGCAGTACTTC. Its translation is CSARDRGTGFDEQYF.

This clonotype was picked up many times. V is TRBV3-1 and J is TRBJ2-7, with 8 bases matching TRBD2. Judging by the DNA end, TRBJ2-5 fits better; the J call may be wrong. The germline CDR1 and CDR2 sequences are LGHDT and YNNKEL (reference sequence). CDR3 length equals 16 residues. The CDR3 coding sequence is TGTGCCAGCAGCCCCCAGGTGGTAGCGGGGAGAAAGACCCAGTACTTC. The encoded protein is CASSPQVVAGRKTQYF.

This clonotype has at least ten counts. J is TRBJ2-5 and V is TRBV6-2 or TRBV6-3; TRBD1 matches 8 bases. The CDR3 has 13 amino acids. V was pared by 6 bases and J by 1 base, with 1 base of the junction left unmatched. Germline CDR1 reads MNHEY; CDR2 reads SVGEGT. CDR3 sequence (DNA): TGTGCCAGCAGAGGGACAGGCCAAGAGACCCAGTACTTC. This codes for CASRGTGQETQYF.

This clonotype has a count of ten or more. This rearrangement joins TRBV7-2 to TRBJ2-1; 9 bases fit TRBD1. Germline V CDR1 and CDR2: SGHTA, FQGNSA. Germline trimming cut 5 bases from V and 12 bases from J; bases unmatched to any gene: 8. The CDR3 has 13 amino acids. The CDR3 reads CASSDRDRASQFF. CDR3 DNA sequence: TGTGCCAGCAGCGACCGGGACAGGGCTTCGCAGTTCTTC. The variable domain in full, completed from reference TRBV7-2 and TRBJ2-1, reads GAGVSQSPSNKVTEKGKDVELRCDPISGHTALYWYRQSLGQGLEFLIYFQGNSAPDKSGLPSDRFSAERTGGSVSTLTIQRTQQEDSAVYLCASSDRDRASQFFGPGTRLTVL.

This clonotype has a count of ten or more. CDR3 amino acids: CASSPSIRLRGETQYF. The DNA for the CDR3 is TGTGCCAGCTCACCATCGATCAGGCTCCGGGGAGAGACCCAGTACTTC. The rearrangement joins TRBV18 to TRBJ2-5, with D perhaps matching TRBD2 (5 bases). This CDR3 is built from 16 residues. V lost 2 bases to trimming and J lost 4 bases, with 17 bases between them. Germline loops: CDR1 KGHSH, CDR2 LQKENI.

This clonotype came up a few times. The chain uses TRBV24-1 and TRBJ2-3; tentatively, D is TRBD1 (8 bases). Germline V gives CDR1 KGHDR, CDR2 SFDVKD. This CDR3 comprises 16 residues. The V gene lost 4 bases and the J gene lost 2 bases, with 15 bases spanning the gap. CDR3 DNA sequence: TGTGCCACCAGTGAGCGGGGGACAGGATTCACAGATACGCAGTATTTT. Encoded protein: CATSERGTGFTDTQYF.

In regard to this clonotype: A read error is possible here, since a much larger clone lies one base away. The rearrangement joins TRBV6-5 to TRBJ2-5; D is possibly TRBD1 (6 bases). Trimming cost V 6 bases and J 3 bases, with 14 bases left between them. The CDR3 contains 14 residues. The germline V gene has CDR1 MNHEY and CDR2 SVGAGI. For the CDR3, the DNA is TGTGCCAGCAGGTACGCGACAGGAGAAGAGACCCAGTACTTC. Protein sequence: CASRYATGEETQYF.

The chain links TRBV7-6 to TRBJ2-6, with D uncertain. The CDR3 is 15 residues long. V was pared by 5 bases and J by 4 bases, with 12 bases between. Germline V gene sequence: CDR1 SGHVS, CDR2 FNYEAQ. CDR3 DNA sequence: TGTGCCAGCAGCCCGACTCTGGGCGGGGCCAACGTCCTGACTTTC. Protein product: CASSPTLGGANVLTF. The variable domain in full, completed from reference TRBV7-6 and TRBJ2-6, reads GAGVSQSPRYKVTKRGQDVALRCDPISGHVSLYWYRQALGQGPEFLTYFNYEAQQDKSGLPNDRFSAERPEGSISTLTIQRTEQRDSAMYRCASSPTLGGANVLTFGAGSRLTVL.

The V gene is TRBV7-2, the J gene TRBJ1-2; D is possibly TRBD1 (6 bases). This CDR3 is 16 amino acids long. Trimming cost V 4 bases and J 6 bases, with 21 bases left between them. Germline V CDR1 and CDR2: SGHTA, FQGNSA. The CDR3 region has the DNA TGTGCCAGCAGCTCCGACCCCGGGAGCAGGGGCCATGGCTACACCTTC. It translates to CASSSDPGSRGHGYTF.

Ten or more counts support this clonotype. V is TRBV7-2 and J is TRBJ1-4; D is undetermined. Germline V CDR1 and CDR2: SGHTA, FQGNSA. This CDR3 is 14 amino acids long. The V end lost 1 base, the J end lost 5 bases, and 8 bases lay between the germline ends. The CDR3 is CASSLDGRNEKLFF. DNA of the CDR3: TGTGCCAGCAGCTTAGACGGGAGGAATGAAAAACTGTTTTTT.

This chain uses TRBV10-3 with TRBJ2-7, with D possibly matching TRBD1 (6 bases). Germline V gene data show CDR1 as ENHRY and CDR2 as SYGVKD. V dropped 10 bases and J dropped 4 bases, with 17 bases sitting between them. The CDR3 is made up of 13 amino acids. The CDR3 bases are TGTGCCACAGGGGTCGATCCGAAATACGAGCAGTACTTC. Translated: CATGVDPKYEQYF.

This clonotype was observed many times. V is TRBV6-5 and J is TRBJ2-3, with 13 nucleotides matching TRBD2. Germline V gene sequence: CDR1 MNHEY, CDR2 SVGAGI. The CDR3 length is 15 residues. The ends lost 6 bases at V and 4 bases at J; junction bases unmatched: 4. DNA of the CDR3: TGTGCCAGCAGAACTAGCGGGGGGGCCCCAGATACGCAGTATTTT. Translating it yields CASRTSGGAPDTQYF.

This clonotype was detected ten times or more. Given a much more abundant clone one base away, this may be a read error. This chain uses TRBV12-3 or TRBV12-4 with TRBJ2-5; D unresolved. Trimming took 4 bases from V and 11 from J, leaving 17 bases between them. CDR3 length: 13 residues. The CDR3 DNA follows: TGTGCCAGCAGTTCCCCACGGAGAAATGAGCAGTACTTC. It encodes CASSSPRRNEQYF.

The table lists this clonotype with a few counts. The chain joins TRBV10-3 to TRBJ1-1, with D maybe TRBD1 (6 bases). Looked up from germline, CDR1 is ENHRY and CDR2 is SYGVKD. The CDR3 is made up of 15 amino acids. V was cut by 0 bases and J by 10 bases, with 18 bases left in between. The CDR3 DNA sequence: TGTGCCATCAGTGAGTCGGGGATCGTGGGGGGCACAGCTTTCTTT. Its translation is CAISESGIVGGTAFF.